This TCR beta chain was recorded in a study of cytomegalovirus exposure and HLA in healthy donors. Study overall: Approximately 180 million T cells yielded 117 million unique TCR beta sequences, as an earlier analysis found.

There were likely unrecorded immune exposures, though donors were nominally healthy when sampled. The PCR ran on 60 Vbeta and 13 Jbeta primers. Sequenced by immunoSEQ multiplex PCR; TCRdb stores in-frame clones only, minus some. The table shows around 180,000 clones, with around 82% occurring only once. A note on this clone: Its specificity is not known.

The germline gives CDR1 GTSNPN, CDR2 SVGIG (reference sequence). Trimming removed 4 bases from V and 8 bases from J, with 14 bases in between. This CDR3 has 13 residues. Findings and limits, study-wide: Across HLA loci, a later analysis found differing TCR association rates, with DRB1 most and HLA-C fewest. Within an earlier analysis, most TCR beta V segments proved productive either about 87% or about 30% of the time.

The receptor was isolated from a boy younger than 18 in good health and CMV-seronegative. J is TRBJ1-4 and V is TRBV30; a weak D match, TRBD1 (6 bases). Sequencing was performed on PBMCs. In nucleotides, the CDR3 is TGTGCCTGGAAGGGGACATCCGGAGAAAAACTGTTTTTT. Translating it yields CAWKGTSGEKLFF.